The clone carrying this T cell receptor (beta chain) was counted ten times or more. The target antigen is unknown. The study excluded patients with uncontrolled infection, other autoimmune disease, pregnancy or lactation. V dropped 4 bases and J dropped 6; count of bases not matched to a gene: 11. The V gene's germline CDR1 is SQVTM and CDR2 ANQGSEA. The CDR3 consists of 14 residues. The entry originates in a study of T cells in Graves' hyperthyroidism and ophthalmopathy. Looking at the study overall: The blood sample was taken at first diagnosis, before treatment began. Points from the study as a whole: Most thyroid clonotypes that were expanded above 0.001 also turned up in blood.

RNA transcripts yielded amplified TCR beta CDR3 regions. The HTBI set primed first-round TCR CDR3 RT-PCR. Via MiXCR, TCRdb re-called the multiplex PCR reads, giving one row per CDR3 protein. The sample shows roughly 380,000 distinct CDR3 sequences, approximately 18% of them seen only once. The sample comprised blood. The V gene is TRBV29-1, the J gene TRBJ2-7; 8 bases match TRBD1. This TCR came from a woman aged 40 to 50 with Graves' ophthalmopathy. The CDR3 reads CSVVVTGGLSEQYF. The CDR3 bases are TGCAGCGTTGTTGTAACAGGGGGGTTAAGCGAGCAGTACTTC.